The 13 T cell receptor beta chains below come from one sample, sequenced in a study of T cells after posttransplantation cyclophosphamide. Assay used: immunoSEQ multiplex PCR; TCRdb lists only in-frame clones, some missing. The sample lists 66,000 or so clones, 80% to 95% seen once, with 2.5% to 3% in the top ten. The material sequenced was PBMCs. All receptors come from a woman under 40 in good health and a related stem cell transplant donor.

V gene TRBV6-1 combines with J gene TRBJ2-7; TRBD1 matches 9 bases. In germline, CDR1 is MNHNS, CDR2 SASEGT. The CDR3 is made up of 16 amino acids. The J segment lost 2 bases and the V segment lost 2 bases, leaving 7 bases of the junction unmatched. Written as DNA, the CDR3 is TGTGCCAGCAGTGAATTTAGCACAGGGGGCCCCTACGAGCAGTACTTC. Translating gives CASSEFSTGGPYEQYF.

The chain uses TRBV5-1 and TRBJ2-1, with 11 bases aligning to TRBD2. Per germline, CDR1 SGHRS and CDR2 YFSETQ. The CDR3 spans 17 residues. With 2 bases clipped from V and 5 bases from J, the junction kept 9 bases outside the gene matches. The CDR3 sequence: CASSFGSGGAVDNEQFF. CDR3 sequence (DNA): TGCGCCAGCAGCTTTGGTAGCGGGGGGGCCGTTGACAATGAGCAGTTCTTC.

This clone ranks as medium-sized. The CDR3, as DNA: TGCGCCAGCAGCCAAGATGGGACAGGGGCGTACTATGGCTACACCTTC. Translating gives CASSQDGTGAYYGYTF. V and J are TRBV4-3 and TRBJ1-2, with TRBD1 matching 10 bases. This CDR3 has 16 amino acids. Looked up from germline, CDR1 is LGHNA and CDR2 is YSLEER. The V and J ends lost 0 bases and 3 bases, in that order; junction bases with no gene match: 4.

As concerns this clone: The junction departs from germline at one end; a sequencing error may be responsible. This chain's CDR3 is CGVTRDSGGYTF. CDR3 bases: TGCGGCGTTACCCGGGACAGCGGCGGCTACACCTTC. This sequence joins TRBV29-1 and TRBJ1-2; 7 positions match TRBD1. From germline, CDR1 is SQVTM and CDR2 ANQGSEA. The CDR3 length is 12 residues.

This rearrangement joins TRBV6-6 to TRBJ2-7; 7 nucleotides match TRBD1. CDR3 length equals 16 residues. With 2 bases clipped from V and 0 bases from J, the junction kept 7 bases outside the gene matches. CDR1 is MNHNY and CDR2 is SVGAGI in the germline V gene (reference sequence). This chain's CDR3 is CASSYNDRAASYEQYF. The CDR3 DNA reads as TGTGCCAGCAGTTACAACGACAGGGCCGCCTCCTACGAGCAGTACTTC.

V is TRBV10-3 and J is TRBJ1-6; D is uncertain. V shed 6 bases and J shed 8 bases, with 14 bases lying between them. The CDR3 has 14 amino acids. Germline CDR1 and CDR2: ENHRY and SYGVKD. CDR3 protein: CAISLDGSYSPLHF. CDR3 DNA: TGTGCCATCAGCCTGGACGGTTCCTATTCACCCCTCCACTTT.

The chain couples TRBV2 to TRBJ2-1; D possibly matches TRBD1 or TRBD2 (6 bases each). CDR3 size: 15 residues. Germline V gene sequence: CDR1 SNHLY, CDR2 FYNNEI. V shed 4 bases and J shed 6 bases, with 16 bases lying between them. The CDR3 protein is CASSGGRGGINEQFF. The CDR3 DNA reads as TGTGCCAGCAGTGGGGGCAGGGGAGGCATCAATGAGCAGTTCTTC.

The CDR3 loop is CASSQNPTGRGSYNEQFF. In nucleotides, the CDR3 is TGCGCCAGCAGCCAAAACCCGACGGGGCGGGGGTCCTACAATGAGCAGTTCTTC. The chain recombines TRBV4-3 with TRBJ2-1; the match to TRBD2 covers 7 bases. The J segment lost 1 base and the V segment lost 2 bases, leaving 11 bases of the junction unmatched. CDR1 is LGHNA, CDR2 YSLEER, per germline. The length of the CDR3 is 18 residues.

This clone was observed a single time. The rearrangement joins TRBV28 to TRBJ1-1; D call uncertain. In germline, CDR1 is MDHEN, CDR2 SYDVKM. Trimming removed 3 bases at V and 3 bases at J, with 8 bases between. The CDR3 has 13 amino acids. CDR3 region: CASSFTGDTEAFF. The CDR3 DNA is TGTGCCAGCAGTTTTACCGGTGACACTGAAGCTTTCTTT.

The rearrangement joins TRBV4-1 to TRBJ1-2, with D possibly being TRBD1 (6 bases). Germline CDR1 MGHRA, CDR2 YSYEKL. There are 14 residues in the CDR3. V shed 0 bases and J shed 8 bases, with 13 bases lying between them. CDR3 bases: TGCGCCAGCAGCCAAGATCCAGGGGCCGGCGGCTACACCTTC. As protein: CASSQDPGAGGYTF.

This clone was seen once. This chain connects TRBV7-9 to TRBJ1-1; unclear D gene. V dropped 6 bases and J dropped 11 bases, with 13 bases sitting between them. Germline lookup yields CDR1 SEHNR and CDR2 FQNEAQ (reference sequence). CDR3 length: 11 amino acids. The CDR3: CASSSRRGAFF. As DNA, the CDR3 is TGTGCCAGCAGTTCCCGTCGAGGCGCTTTCTTT.

The genes are TRBV11-2 and TRBJ2-1, with 13 bases identical to TRBD2. The ends lost 5 bases at V and 6 bases at J; junction bases unmatched: 7. The CDR3 totals 16 residues. Germline-derived CDR1 and CDR2 are SGHAT and FQNNGV. The CDR3 DNA sequence: TGTGCCAGCAGCCAACAACTAGCGGGGGGGTTCAATGAGCAGTTCTTC. Translating it yields CASSQQLAGGFNEQFF.

The chain uses TRBV7-2 and TRBJ2-5; possible D gene TRBD2, 5 bases. V lost 5 bases and J 5 bases, leaving 15 bases between the germline ends. Germline values: CDR1 SGHTA, CDR2 FQGNSA. This CDR3 is 14 amino acids long. This chain's CDR3 is CASSLNLATETQYF. CDR3 DNA sequence: TGTGCCAGCAGCCTAAACCTAGCCACGGAGACCCAGTACTTC.